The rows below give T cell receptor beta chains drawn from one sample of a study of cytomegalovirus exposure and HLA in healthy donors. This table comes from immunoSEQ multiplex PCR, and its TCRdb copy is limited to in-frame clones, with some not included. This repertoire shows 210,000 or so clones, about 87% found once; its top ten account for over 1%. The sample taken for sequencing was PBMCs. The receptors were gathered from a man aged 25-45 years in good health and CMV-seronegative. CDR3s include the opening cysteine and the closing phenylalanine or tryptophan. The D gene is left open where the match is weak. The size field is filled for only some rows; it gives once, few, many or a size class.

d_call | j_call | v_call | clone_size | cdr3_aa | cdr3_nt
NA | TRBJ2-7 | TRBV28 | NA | CASMAPYEQYF | TGTGCCAGCATGGCTCCCTACGAGCAGTACTTC
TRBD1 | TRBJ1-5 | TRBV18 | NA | CASSPTGTGWVGNQPQHF | TGTGCCAGCTCACCAACCGGGACAGGGTGGGTCGGCAATCAGCCCCAGCATTTT
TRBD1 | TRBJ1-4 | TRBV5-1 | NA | CASSFGTENEKLFF | TGCGCCAGCAGCTTCGGGACAGAAAATGAAAAACTGTTTTTT
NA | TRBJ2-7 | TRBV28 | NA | CATVPEGRGSYEQYF | TGTGCCACCGTCCCCGAGGGCAGGGGCTCCTACGAGCAGTACTTC
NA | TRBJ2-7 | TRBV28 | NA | CASKEDSSPYEQYF | TGTGCCAGCAAAGAGGACAGCTCGCCTTACGAGCAGTACTTC
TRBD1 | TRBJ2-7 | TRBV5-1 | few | CASSLTQGAPYEQYF | TGCGCCAGCAGCTTGACACAGGGGGCACCCTACGAGCAGTACTTC
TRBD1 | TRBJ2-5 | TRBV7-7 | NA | CASSLEGATQYF | TGTGCTAGCAGCTTAGAGGGGGCGACCCAGTACTTC
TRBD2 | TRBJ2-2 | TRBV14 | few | CASSQDDRGGEVGELFF | TGTGCCAGCAGCCAAGATGACCGGGGGGGCGAGGTCGGGGAGCTGTTTTTT
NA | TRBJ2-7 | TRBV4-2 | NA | CASSQVQGPYEQYF | TGTGCCAGCAGCCAAGTTCAGGGGCCCTACGAGCAGTACTTC
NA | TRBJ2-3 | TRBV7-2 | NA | CASSLALGDRTTDTQYF | TGTGCCAGCAGCTTAGCCCTGGGAGACAGGACCACAGATACGCAGTATTTT